The rows below give T cell receptor beta chains drawn from one sample of a study of cytomegalovirus exposure and HLA in healthy donors. The repertoire was sequenced with immunoSEQ multiplex PCR; TCRdb's copy has only in-frame clones and lacks some. This sample carries tens of thousands of clones, roughly 72% of them seen once, and the ten largest clones take 22%. Sequenced sample: PBMCs. The receptors here all came from a young woman in good health and CMV-seropositive. CDR3s include the opening cysteine and the closing phenylalanine or tryptophan. A D gene is named only where the DNA matches it firmly. Only part of the rows carry a size: once, few, many, or a class if the clone is expanded.

D gene	clone size	V gene	J gene	CDR3 protein	CDR3 DNA
.	.	TRBV5-4	TRBJ2-6	CASSLYRLSGANVLTF	TGTGCCAGCAGCTTGTACAGGCTCTCTGGGGCCAACGTCCTGACTTTC
TRBD2	many	TRBV4-2	TRBJ2-3	CAAGGHGTDTQYF	TGTGCAGCGGGAGGACACGGCACAGATACGCAGTATTTT
.	.	TRBV9	TRBJ1-1	CASKPADRSTEAFF	TGTGCCAGCAAGCCGGCCGACAGGTCAACTGAAGCTTTCTTT
TRBD2	few	TRBV7-9	TRBJ2-3	CASSLASGRAHTQYF	TGTGCCAGCAGCTTAGCTAGCGGGAGGGCCCATACGCAGTATTTT
.	.	TRBV6-5	TRBJ2-5	CASMSYREETQYF	TGTGCCAGCATGAGCTATCGAGAAGAGACCCAGTACTTC
.	.	TRBV21-1	TRBJ2-7	CASSKVAGIRSYEQYF	TGTGCCAGCAGCAAAGTGGCGGGGATACGATCCTACGAGCAGTACTTC
TRBD2	few	TRBV27	TRBJ2-1	CASSVTSGAYNEQFF	TGTGCCAGCAGTGTGACTAGCGGAGCCTACAATGAGCAGTTCTTC
.	.	TRBV5-6	TRBJ1-1	CASSLGQMNTEAFF	TGTGCCAGCAGTCTGGGGCAGATGAACACTGAAGCTTTCTTT
TRBD2	.	TRBV11-2	TRBJ2-7	CATSGGREFYEQYF	TGTGCCACCTCGGGGGGACGGGAGTTCTACGAGCAGTACTTC
.	.	TRBV18	TRBJ1-1	CASSPQGQHTEAFF	TGTGCCAGCTCACCACAGGGACAACACACTGAAGCTTTCTTT
TRBD1	.	TRBV20-1	TRBJ1-1	CSAGPGQEAFF	TGCAGTGCTGGACCGGGACAGGAAGCTTTCTTT
.	.	TRBV6-1	TRBJ1-2	CASRQESNGYTF	TGTGCCAGCAGACAGGAGAGCAATGGCTACACCTTC